This TCR beta chain was captured in a study of CD8+CD57+ T cells in acquired aplastic anemia. Study-wide background: Quantities of DNA derived from sorted CD4+ and CD8+ cells averaged approximately 3.3 ug. General study results and limits: Controls did not differ significantly from patients in CD8+ Simpson's diversity.

The TCR beta profiling, which covered VDJ combination and CDR3 sequence, was carried out using genomic DNA as the template. TCRdb called the reads again in MiXCR, with one record for every CDR3 protein. Of some 190,000 distinct CDR3 sequences detected, less than 65% appear once; the ten largest clones hold more than 15%. The CDR3 extends over 13 amino acids. V dropped 5 bases and J dropped 6; count of bases not matched to a gene: 3. Germline CDR1 and CDR2: WSHSY and SAAADI. Ten or more counts support this clonotype. The antigen remains unidentified. Sample: sorted CD4+, CD8+, or CD8+CD57+ T cells (not recorded which) from PBMCs. This rearrangement joins TRBV10-2 to TRBJ2-7, with 11 bases matching TRBD1. The receptor's source is a human donor in good health, serving as a control. The CDR3 sequence: CASSTGTGGEQYF. As DNA, the CDR3 is TGCGCCAGCAGTACCGGGACAGGGGGCGAGCAGTACTTC.